One T cell receptor beta chain is described in this entry. Its antigen is still unknown. There were likely unrecorded immune exposures, though donors were nominally healthy when sampled. This specimen comes from a study of cytomegalovirus exposure and HLA in healthy donors. The study's findings and limits: Follow-up analysis found HLA locus-dependent TCR association rates, highest for DRB1 and lowest for HLA-C. Most subjects' HLA-A and HLA-B alleles were reportedly predicted from TCR beta sequences. It was reportedly the case that the classifier diagnosed cytomegalovirus status with high specificity and sensitivity.

It was with 60 Vbeta and 13 Jbeta primers that the PCR ran. Sequencing used immunoSEQ multiplex PCR; TCRdb keeps in-frame clones, though not all of them. The sample includes about 99,000 clones, approximately 80% of them seen just once. The receptor's source is a woman between 18 and 29 years old in good health and CMV-seropositive. The sequenced sample was PBMCs.

The CDR3 DNA follows: TGTGCCAGCTGCGGGACGGCCAACCCCTACGAGCAGTACTTC. It specifies CASCGTANPYEQYF. The chain recombines TRBV2 with TRBJ2-7; a possible D gene is TRBD2 (6 bases). Per the germline V gene, CDR1 is SNHLY and CDR2 is FYNNEI. CDR3 length: 14 residues. V gave up 8 bases and J gave up 2 bases, with 16 bases separating them.